These 15 T cell receptor beta chains share one sample of origin, sequenced in a study of T cells after yellow fever vaccination. TCRdb independently ran MiXCR on the 5' RACE reads; one entry per CDR3 protein. The top ten hold 0.98% of the sample, which has around 25,000 distinct CDR3 sequences, about 3.2% seen once. This material consisted of PBMCs, either bulk or a sorted T-cell subset (CD4+, CD8+, memory, or dextramer-sorted; not recorded which), taken approximately 47 days after the first yellow fever vaccination. These receptors came from a man between 18 and 35 years old who received the YFV17D yellow fever vaccine.

This clonotype occurred many times. The chain recombines TRBV30 with TRBJ2-5; perhaps TRBD2 as D (5 bases). This CDR3 has 13 amino acids. V lost 3 bases, J lost 2 bases, and 10 bases lay in between. Germline CDR1 is GTSNPN and CDR2 is SVGIG (reference sequence). The CDR3 loop reads CAWREEAQETQYF. For the CDR3, the DNA is TGTGCCTGGAGGGAGGAGGCGCAAGAGACCCAGTACTTC.

This clonotype has ten or more counts. V usage is TRBV5-6 and J usage is TRBJ1-4; weak D call: TRBD1 (5 bases). CDR1 is SGHDT and CDR2 is YYEEEE in the germline V gene. The CDR3 contains 15 residues. Trimming removed 2 bases from V and 7 bases from J, with 15 bases in between. CDR3 in DNA: TGTGCCAGCAGCTTCTTATCCAGGGACGGTGAAAAACTGTTTTTT. Translated, it gives CASSFLSRDGEKLFF.

In this sample, this clonotype turned up a few times. V is TRBV11-3 and J is TRBJ1-3; 9 nucleotides align to TRBD1. Germline CDR1 and CDR2: SGHNT and YENEEA. This CDR3 has 15 amino acids. J lost 5 bases, V lost 5 bases, and 7 bases had no gene match. Written as DNA, the CDR3 is TGTGCCAGCAGCGGGGACAGGGCCAGAAGAAACACCATATATTTT. It yields the protein CASSGDRARRNTIYF.

This clonotype was detected ten times or more. This chain uses TRBV4-2 with TRBJ1-5, with 10 bases identical to TRBD1. Per germline, CDR1 LGHNA and CDR2 YNFKEQ. V dropped 4 bases and J dropped 6; count of bases not matched to a gene: 6. CDR3 length: 15 amino acids. In nucleotides, the CDR3 is TGTGCCAGCAGCCGAACCCGGGACAGGGGTCAGCCCCAGCATTTT. Translating gives CASSRTRDRGQPQHF.

In its sample, this clonotype is medium-sized. The chain has TRBV9 and TRBJ2-3; D may be TRBD2 (5 bases). V was clipped by 7 bases and J by 3 bases, with 18 bases between them. Germline V CDR1 and CDR2: SGDLS, YYNGEE. The CDR3 is made up of 15 amino acids. Here the CDR3 reads CASSSSGSATDTQYF. In nucleotides, the CDR3 is TGTGCCAGCTCCTCCTCGGGTAGCGCGACAGATACGCAGTATTTT.

This clonotype has ten or more counts. The genes are TRBV3-1 and TRBJ1-1; tentative D call: TRBD1 (5 bases). Germline V gene lookup returns CDR1 LGHDT and CDR2 YNNKEL (reference sequence). The CDR3 loop spans 14 amino acids. V lost 3 bases and J 7 bases, leaving 15 bases between the germline ends. The CDR3 DNA reads TGTGCCAGCAGCCATACAGGCTCGGGGGGTGAAGCTTTCTTT. Translating gives CASSHTGSGGEAFF.

This clonotype was seen ten or more times. The chain carries TRBV3-1 and TRBJ2-7; TRBD1 agrees at 7 bases. Germline CDR1 reads LGHDT; CDR2 reads YNNKEL (reference sequence). The CDR3 is 14 residues long. V lost 1 base, J lost 5 bases, and 5 bases stayed unmatched. The CDR3 nucleotides are TGTGCCAGCAGCCAAGGGGCAGGGGGAAACGAGCAGTACGTC. Translating gives CASSQGAGGNEQYV.

For this clonotype: This may be a read error: a much more frequent sequence differs by one nucleotide. The J gene is TRBJ1-3, the V gene TRBV20-1, with D tentatively TRBD1 (6 bases). CDR3 length equals 13 residues. CDR1 DFQATT and CDR2 SNEGSKA come from the germline V gene (reference sequence). CDR3 sequence: CNQTGASGNTIYF. Written as DNA, the CDR3 is TGCAACCAGACGGGGGCAAGCGGAAACACCATATATTTT.

In this sample, this clonotype turned up many times. This chain links TRBV5-6 with TRBJ2-4, with a tentative D call TRBD1 (6 bases). Germline V CDR1 and CDR2: SGHDT, YYEEEE. The CDR3 has 15 amino acids. V was pared by 4 bases and J by 10 bases, with 21 bases between. The CDR3 spells CASSATGPSVRIQYF. The CDR3 DNA follows: TGTGCCAGCAGCGCGACAGGCCCCAGCGTGCGTATTCAGTACTTC.

This clonotype was seen many times. DNA of the CDR3: TGTGCCACCAGCAATATACGGGGAGAAGGCTCACCCCTCCACTTT. It is translated as CATSNIRGEGSPLHF. The gene calls are TRBV15 and TRBJ1-6; the D is unclear. Germline-derived CDR1 and CDR2 are LNHNV and YYDKDF (reference sequence). There are 15 residues in the CDR3. The V and J ends lost 4 bases and 10 bases respectively, with 17 bases between them.

This clonotype was seen a handful of times. The chain has TRBV7-6 and TRBJ1-5; 7 bases align to TRBD1. V lost 4 bases, J lost 6 bases, and 9 bases stayed unmatched. CDR1 and CDR2 from the germline V gene are SGHVS and FNYEAQ. This CDR3 comprises 15 residues. This CDR3 is CASSSRTGEVQPQHF. The CDR3 DNA is TGTGCCAGCAGCTCCCGTACAGGGGAGGTTCAGCCCCAGCATTTT. Full variable domain (rest looked up from reference TRBV7-6 and TRBJ1-5): GAGVSQSPRYKVTKRGQDVALRCDPISGHVSLYWYRQALGQGPEFLTYFNYEAQQDKSGLPNDRFSAERPEGSISTLTIQRTEQRDSAMYRCASSSRTGEVQPQHFGDGTRLSIL.

This clonotype was recorded at least ten times. The rearrangement links TRBV6-5 to TRBJ1-2; tentative D call: TRBD1 (6 bases). Germline V gene data show CDR1 as MNHEY and CDR2 as SVGAGI. The CDR3 sequence is 17 residues long. V was cut by 6 bases and J by 2 bases, with 22 bases left in between. CDR3 residues: CASSRAAGGGLNYGYTF. CDR3 DNA sequence: TGTGCCAGCAGCCGCGCGGCGGGAGGGGGACTGAACTATGGCTACACCTTC.

This clonotype was seen a few times. The chain employs TRBV12-3 or TRBV12-4 and TRBJ1-1; weak D call: TRBD1 (6 bases). Trimming stripped 2 bases from V and 7 bases from J, with 11 bases between. The CDR3 runs to 13 residues. The CDR3 DNA sequence: TGTGCCAGCAGTTTAACTTGGACAGATGAAGCTTTCTTT. Its translation: CASSLTWTDEAFF.

This clonotype appeared many times. V is TRBV7-7 and J is TRBJ2-5; maybe TRBD2 (5 bases). This CDR3 region has 14 residues. The germline gives CDR1 SSHAT, CDR2 FNYEAQ (reference sequence). With 4 bases removed from V and 4 bases from J, the gap between germline ends came to 13 bases. The CDR3 DNA reads TGTGCCAGCAGCTCGGGGTCAGGAGGAGAGACCCAGTACTTC. Amino acid sequence: CASSSGSGGETQYF. The full variable domain, with the rest looked up from reference TRBV7-7 and TRBJ2-5, is GAGVSQSPRYKVTKRGQDVTLRCDPISSHATLYWYQQALGQGPEFLTYFNYEAQPDKSGLPSDRFSAERPEGSISTLTIQRTEQRDSAMYRCASSSGSGGETQYFGPGTRLLVL.

The chain links TRBV10-1 to TRBJ2-1; possibly TRBD2 for D (5 bases). Germline-derived CDR1 and CDR2 are WNHNN and SYGVQD (reference sequence). The CDR3 spans 14 residues. With 4 bases removed from V and 8 bases from J, the gap between germline ends came to 15 bases. In DNA, the CDR3 is TGCGCCAGCAGTGTCGGCGGGCTTCGCGATGAGCAGTTCTTC. Translated, it gives CASSVGGLRDEQFF.